Each of the 28 T cell receptor beta chains below was sequenced from the same sample in a study of T-cell memory formation after mild COVID-19. From the 5' RACE reads, TCRdb called clonotypes with MiXCR, one entry per CDR3 protein. This table has around 340,000 distinct CDR3 sequences, roughly 13% appearing once. The sample consisted of PBMCs or a T cell subset sorted from them (not recorded which). All receptors derive from a man aged 18 to 29 who had mild COVID-19 (a few samples of this study predate the infection). Cell type and time point are not known.

This clonotype was picked up many times. This chain links TRBV7-2 with TRBJ1-1; the D is unclear. Trimming took 5 bases from V and 2 from J, leaving 9 bases between them. Germline CDR1 reads SGHTA; CDR2 reads FQGNSA. The CDR3 totals 13 residues. The CDR3 nucleotides are TGTGCCAGCAGCCGATTATACAACACTGAAGCTTTCTTT. This gives the protein CASSRLYNTEAFF.

The gene calls are TRBV4-2 and TRBJ2-6; D gene unclear. V was clipped by 0 bases and J by 2 bases, with 5 bases between them. The V gene's germline CDR1 is LGHNA and CDR2 YNFKEQ. The CDR3 is 15 amino acids. The CDR3 DNA reads as TGTGCCAGCAGCCAAGAGGGAACTGGGGCCAACGTCCTGACTTTC. Amino acids: CASSQEGTGANVLTF.

The rearrangement links TRBV4-1 to TRBJ2-3, with D possibly being TRBD1 or TRBD2 (6 bases each). In germline, CDR1 is MGHRA, CDR2 YSYEKL. The CDR3 has 13 amino acids. Trimming removed 3 bases from V and 6 bases from J, with 10 bases in between. CDR3 in DNA: TGCGCCAGCAGCCAGACTAGGGGGGATACGCAGTATTTT. Translating it yields CASSQTRGDTQYF.

V usage is TRBV10-2 and J usage is TRBJ1-2; 8 bases agree with TRBD1. The CDR3 length is 14 residues. CDR1 and CDR2 from the germline V gene are WSHSY and SAAADI. V lost 6 bases, J lost 2 bases, and 5 bases stayed unmatched. CDR3 sequence reads: CASSRTGRNYGYTF. The CDR3, as DNA: TGCGCCAGCAGCAGGACAGGGCGGAACTATGGCTACACCTTC.

Concerning this clonotype itself: Compared with germline, one end of the junction differs, possibly owing to a read error. The chain combines TRBV2 with TRBJ2-5; a weak D match, TRBD2 (5 bases). In germline, CDR1 is SNHLY, CDR2 FYNNEI. The CDR3 sequence is 10 residues long. CDR3 amino acids: CASREAQSHF. Here the CDR3 DNA reads TGTGCCAGCAGGGAGGCACAGTCACACTTC.

V gene TRBV20-1 combines with J gene TRBJ2-2; D is ambiguous. CDR1 is DFQATT and CDR2 is SNEGSKA in the germline V gene (reference sequence). This CDR3 has 11 residues. With 6 bases removed from V and 6 bases from J, the gap between germline ends came to 8 bases. CDR3 DNA: TGCAGTGCCCTTAACGCCGGGGAGCTGTTTTTT. Protein product: CSALNAGELFF.

This clonotype was observed many times. This chain uses TRBV18 with TRBJ2-3; TRBD1 might be the D (6 bases). V was pared by 3 bases and J by 7 bases, with 14 bases between. The germline V gene encodes CDR1 KGHSH and CDR2 LQKENI. This CDR3 has 14 amino acids. The CDR3 loop is CASSPRQGLNTQYF. The CDR3 nucleotides are TGTGCCAGCTCACCCCGGCAGGGGTTGAATACGCAGTATTTT.

The gene calls are TRBV11-2 and TRBJ1-2; D ambiguous. V was pared by 4 bases and J by 6 bases, with 15 bases between. This CDR3 region has 14 residues. In germline, CDR1 is SGHAT, CDR2 FQNNGV. The CDR3 DNA follows: TGTGCCAGCAGCTCATTTAGGCATCTGGATGGCTACACCTTC. It yields the protein CASSSFRHLDGYTF. The complete variable domain, with remaining parts taken from reference TRBV11-2 and TRBJ1-2, reads EAGVAQSPRYKIIEKRQSVAFWCNPISGHATLYWYQQILGQGPKLLIQFQNNGVVDDSQLPKDRFSAERLKGVDSTLKIQPAKLEDSAVYLCASSSFRHLDGYTFGSGTRLTVV.

The CDR3 DNA reads TGTGCCAGCAGCCAAGATGTGGGCACCAATCAGCCCCAGCATTTT. This gives the protein CASSQDVGTNQPQHF. The chain carries TRBV4-2 and TRBJ1-5; D not certain. The CDR3 is 15 amino acids. Germline values: CDR1 LGHNA, CDR2 YNFKEQ. V lost 0 bases to trimming and J lost 3 bases, with 9 bases between them.

In its sample, this clonotype was seen a few times. The chain carries TRBV4-1 and TRBJ1-2, with 7 bases identical to TRBD1. The length of the CDR3 is 14 residues. Per the germline V gene, CDR1 is MGHRA and CDR2 is YSYEKL. V gave up 4 bases and J gave up 2 bases; unmatched junction bases: 4. The CDR3 DNA is TGCGCCAGCAGCCCGACGACAGGGAACTATGGCTACACCTTC. This gives the protein CASSPTTGNYGYTF.

The V gene is TRBV11-2, the J gene TRBJ2-2; 9 positions agree with TRBD2. Germline trimming cut 1 base from V and 9 bases from J; bases unmatched to any gene: 6. The germline V gene has CDR1 SGHAT and CDR2 FQNNGV. This CDR3 is built from 15 residues. The CDR3 DNA sequence: TGTGCCAGCAGCTTAGTTGCGGGGGGGCGTCGGGAGCTGTTTTTT. Translation: CASSLVAGGRRELFF.

V usage is TRBV7-9 and J usage is TRBJ1-1; D is perhaps TRBD1 (6 bases). V lost 5 bases and J 2 bases, leaving 12 bases between the germline ends. The CDR3 is 14 amino acids. Germline loops: CDR1 SEHNR, CDR2 FQNEAQ (reference sequence). This CDR3 is CASSVRGGNTEAFF. The CDR3 nucleotides are TGTGCCAGCAGCGTCAGAGGGGGAAACACTGAAGCTTTCTTT.

This clonotype has ten or more counts. The V gene is TRBV24-1, the J gene TRBJ2-3; 9 bases line up with TRBD2. Per the germline V gene, CDR1 is KGHDR and CDR2 is SFDVKD. V gave up 11 bases and J gave up 5 bases; unmatched junction bases: 13. This CDR3 comprises 15 residues. The CDR3 spells CAIAGAGGPGDTQYF. CDR3 sequence (DNA): TGTGCCATCGCTGGGGCGGGGGGGCCTGGAGATACGCAGTATTTT.

In its sample, this clonotype was seen a few times. V usage is TRBV5-1 and J usage is TRBJ2-2, with D tentatively TRBD2 (6 bases). Germline V lookup: CDR1 SGHRS, CDR2 YFSETQ. The CDR3 is 13 residues long. Trimming removed 7 bases from V and 4 bases from J, with 11 bases in between. In nucleotides, the CDR3 is TGCGCCAGCGGGAGCGGGTTCACCGGGGAGCTGTTTTTT. Residues: CASGSGFTGELFF.

The chain has TRBV5-1 and TRBJ2-3; 9 positions match TRBD1. V was pared by 6 bases and J by 5 bases, with 16 bases of the junction left unmatched. CDR1 is SGHRS and CDR2 is YFSETQ in the germline V gene. The CDR3 is 17 residues long. The CDR3 DNA follows: TGCGCCAGCAACCCCAGCTTTCTTACAGGGGGCATAGATACGCAGTATTTT. Protein: CASNPSFLTGGIDTQYF. Drawing the rest from reference TRBV5-1 and TRBJ2-3, the complete variable domain is KAGVTQTPRYLIKTRGQQVTLSCSPISGHRSVSWYQQTPGQGLQFLFEYFSETQRNKGNFPGRFSGRQFSNSRSEMNVSTLELGDSALYLCASNPSFLTGGIDTQYFGPGTRLTVL.

The chain links TRBV5-6 to TRBJ1-1; perhaps TRBD1 as D (6 bases). Trimming took 5 bases from V and 1 from J, leaving 15 bases between them. Germline-derived CDR1 and CDR2 are SGHDT and YYEEEE. The CDR3 length is 15 residues. The CDR3 nucleotides are TGTGCCAGCAGTCCCTACCGGACAGAGAACACTGAAGCTTTCTTT. Protein product: CASSPYRTENTEAFF.

The rearrangement joins TRBV24-1 to TRBJ2-2; possibly TRBD1 or TRBD2 for D (6 bases each). Trimming left V 4 bases short and J 4 bases short, with 12 bases between. This CDR3 is 15 amino acids long. Looked up from germline, CDR1 is KGHDR and CDR2 is SFDVKD. CDR3 bases: TGTGCCACCAGTGACCCGGGGGCGGGCACCGGGGAGCTGTTTTTT. Translation gives CATSDPGAGTGELFF.

There are a few counts of this clonotype. In DNA form, the CDR3 reads TGTGCCAGCTACTCTAAAGCGGTGGAGCAGTTCTTC. This translates into CASYSKAVEQFF. The rearrangement joins TRBV6-6 to TRBJ2-1; D might be TRBD2 (5 bases). Trimming took off 8 bases at V and 10 bases at J, with 15 bases between the two ends. The germline CDR1 and CDR2 sequences are MNHNY and SVGAGI (reference sequence). The CDR3 extends over 12 amino acids.

This clonotype has only a few counts. Written as DNA, the CDR3 is TGTGCCAGCAGCGTAGGGTCTAGCGGGGCCACAGATACGCAGTATTTT. It codes for CASSVGSSGATDTQYF. V is TRBV9 and J is TRBJ2-3; TRBD2 agrees at 9 bases. Losses at the gene ends were 0 bases for V and 2 bases for J; bases not matched to a gene: 4. Germline V CDR1 and CDR2: SGDLS, YYNGEE. This CDR3 has 16 amino acids.

This clonotype has at least ten counts. This chain joins TRBV7-9 and TRBJ2-7, with D unresolved. This CDR3 is 14 amino acids long. Trimming shortened V by 2 bases and J by 0 bases, and 8 bases separated the two germline ends. Germline V gene sequence: CDR1 SEHNR, CDR2 FQNEAQ (reference sequence). The CDR3, as DNA: TGTGCCAGCAGCTTACAGAGTAGCTCCTACGAGCAGTACTTC. Protein sequence: CASSLQSSSYEQYF.

This clonotype was detected a few times. V is TRBV3-1 and J is TRBJ2-5; TRBD2 agrees at 8 bases. The J segment lost 5 bases and the V segment lost 1 base, leaving 12 bases of the junction unmatched. CDR3 size: 17 residues. From germline, CDR1 is LGHDT and CDR2 YNNKEL (reference sequence). The CDR3 sequence: CASSQGGHSGALETQYF. DNA of the CDR3: TGTGCCAGCAGCCAAGGGGGGCATAGCGGGGCGTTGGAGACCCAGTACTTC.

There are a few counts of this clonotype. For the CDR3, the DNA is TGTGCCAGCGGGCAGGGGGACGAGCAGTACTTC. Translation gives CASGQGDEQYF. V gene TRBV18 combines with J gene TRBJ2-7; 7 bases align to TRBD1. With V trimmed by 8 bases and J by 5 bases, 3 bases remained unmatched. The germline V gene encodes CDR1 KGHSH and CDR2 LQKENI. The CDR3 length is 11 residues. Filled out from reference TRBV18 and TRBJ2-7, the complete variable domain reads NAGVMQNPRHLVRRRGQEARLRCSPMKGHSHVYWYRQLPEEGLKFMVYLQKENIIDESGMPKERFSAEFPKEGPSILRIQQVVRGDSAAYFCASGQGDEQYFGPGTRLTVT.

In this sample, this clonotype turned up a few times. The chain has TRBV4-3 and TRBJ1-2; unclear D gene. The CDR3 runs 13 residues. Germline loops: CDR1 LGHNA, CDR2 YSLEER. Trimming shortened V by 0 bases and J by 3 bases, and 5 bases separated the two germline ends. CDR3 amino acids: CASSQEVDYGYTF. CDR3 DNA sequence: TGCGCCAGCAGCCAAGAGGTGGACTATGGCTACACCTTC.

The chain joins TRBV7-3 to TRBJ2-3; TRBD2 matches 7 bases. The CDR3 is made up of 16 amino acids. Germline V gene data show CDR1 as SGHTA and CDR2 as FQGTGA. V was clipped by 6 bases and J by 0 bases; unmatched bases: 9. DNA for the CDR3: TGTGCCAGCAGGAAGTTGGGAGCGGGGAGCACAGATACGCAGTATTTT. It yields the protein CASRKLGAGSTDTQYF.

The chain couples TRBV12-3 or TRBV12-4 to TRBJ2-1, with D perhaps assigned TRBD1 or TRBD2 (6 bases each). CDR3 length: 16 residues. The V end lost 7 bases, the J end lost 4 bases, and 20 bases lay between the germline ends. CDR3 bases: TGTGCCAGCAATCTCCGACAGGCCGGAGGGTACAATGAGCAGTTCTTC. Protein product: CASNLRQAGGYNEQFF.

This clonotype has more than one count but fewer than ten. This sequence joins TRBV18 and TRBJ1-5, with D possibly TRBD1 on 5 matching bases. CDR1 KGHSH and CDR2 LQKENI come from the germline V gene. V was trimmed by 0 bases and J by 4 bases, leaving 7 bases between them. The length of the CDR3 is 14 residues. The CDR3 DNA is TGTGCCAGCTCACCACCGGGGGGAAATCAGCCCCAGCATTTT. Protein: CASSPPGGNQPQHF.

The gene calls are TRBV7-9 and TRBJ1-2; D ambiguous. Germline V CDR1 and CDR2: SEHNR, FQNEAQ (reference sequence). This CDR3 contains 11 residues. Trimming cost V 3 bases and J 5 bases, with 4 bases left between them. CDR3 sequence reads: CASSFEYGYTF. The CDR3 bases are TGTGCCAGCAGCTTTGAGTATGGCTACACCTTC.

The J gene is TRBJ2-1, the V gene TRBV5-1; D is possibly TRBD2 (6 bases). Germline V gene data show CDR1 as SGHRS and CDR2 as YFSETQ. CDR3 length: 16 amino acids. Trimming cost V 6 bases and J 4 bases, with 20 bases left between them. CDR3 sequence: CASTTTGLLKYNEQFF. CDR3 DNA: TGCGCCAGCACGACAACGGGACTCCTAAAATACAATGAGCAGTTCTTC.